Below, one T cell receptor beta chain is given with its context. Germline lookup yields CDR1 DFQATT and CDR2 SNEGSKA (reference sequence). The CDR3 is made up of 11 amino acids. The trim removed 7 bases at V and 2 bases at J, leaving 0 bases unmatched. The data belong to a study of siplizumab effects on memory and regulatory T cells. Method: immunoSEQ multiplex PCR; TCRdb's copy keeps in-frame clones and lacks some. Among roughly 120,000 clones listed, approximately 90% were seen once. This receptor was taken from a human donor in good health. The sequenced sample consisted of Tregs sorted from blood. The rearrangement uses TRBV20-1 and TRBJ2-5; 8 bases are shared with TRBD2. This CDR3 reads CSGLAQETQYF. As DNA, the CDR3 is TGCAGTGGACTAGCGCAAGAGACCCAGTACTTC.